Listed below are T cell receptor beta chains from one sample, sequenced in a study of blood T cell repertoires in COVID-19. Clones were sequenced by immunoSEQ multiplex PCR, and TCRdb holds only the in-frame ones, with some missing. The sample contains fewer than 200,000 clones, nearly 80% of which appear only once. The sequenced sample consisted of peripheral blood. Every receptor here comes from a woman in her seventies with acute or convalescent COVID-19. The CDR3 runs from the conserved cysteine through the conserved F or W. The D gene is left open where the match is weak. Rows may omit the clone size; those that give it use once, few, many or a size class.

>TRBJ2-5|TRBD1|TRBV7-8|many
CASSLGPGQGQETQYF
TGTGCCAGCAGCTTGGGCCCGGGACAGGGGCAAGAGACCCAGTACTTC
>TRBJ2-1|NA|TRBV5-1|NA
CASSHPETSSREQFF
TGCGCCAGCAGCCACCCTGAAACTAGCTCTAGGGAGCAGTTCTTC
>TRBJ1-6|NA|TRBV4-2|NA
CASSQEPVRSPLHF
TGTGCCAGCAGCCAAGAACCGGTTCGGTCACCCCTCCACTTT
>TRBJ1-1|NA|TRBV2|NA
CASSEVGGGDTEAFF
TGTGCCAGCAGTGAAGTCGGGGGTGGGGACACTGAAGCTTTCTTT
>TRBJ2-2|TRBD2|TRBV5-1|NA
CASSLAGGTGELFF
TGCGCCAGCAGCTTGGCGGGGGGCACCGGGGAGCTGTTTTTT
>TRBJ1-1|NA|TRBV12-2|NA
CASRLAWREAFF
TGTGCAAGTCGCTTAGCGTGGAGGGAGGCTTTCTTT
>TRBJ2-6|NA|TRBV2|NA
CASRQVLSGANVLTF
TGTGCCAGCCGACAGGTCCTCTCTGGGGCCAACGTCCTGACTTTC
>TRBJ1-5|TRBD1|TRBV2|few
CASSYQGAQHQPQHF
TGTGCCAGCAGTTACCAGGGGGCTCAGCATCAGCCCCAGCATTTT
>TRBJ1-1|NA|TRBV25-1|NA
CASMETGFGTEAFF
TGTGCCAGCATGGAAACAGGGTTCGGCACTGAAGCTTTCTTT
>TRBJ2-7|NA|TRBV13|NA
CASALSRGEQYF
TGTGCCAGCGCCCTTTCCCGGGGCGAGCAGTACTTC
>TRBJ2-7|TRBD2|TRBV30|NA
CAWDGTSVLEQYF
TGTGCCTGGGACGGGACTAGCGTCCTTGAGCAGTACTTC
>TRBJ2-3|NA|TRBV7-6|once
CASSLGMRGTDTQYF
TGTGCCAGCAGCTTAGGTATGAGGGGCACAGATACGCAGTATTTT
>TRBJ1-5|NA|TRBV10-3|NA
CAIRAGVGDQPQHF
TGTGCCATCAGAGCCGGTGTAGGGGATCAGCCCCAGCATTTT
>TRBJ2-3|NA|TRBV11-3|NA
CASSFTRTDTQYF
TGTGCCAGCAGCTTTACGAGAACAGATACGCAGTATTTT
>TRBJ2-7|TRBD2|TRBV11-2|NA
CASSPRTSGSYEQYF
TGTGCCAGCAGTCCTAGGACTAGCGGGAGCTACGAGCAGTACTTC
>TRBJ2-3|TRBD2|TRBV4-2|once
CASSPKLRSGRVTADTQYF
TGTGCCAGCAGCCCAAAACTGAGGTCGGGGAGGGTGACGGCAGATACGCAGTATTTT
>TRBJ2-7|TRBD2|TRBV18|NA
CASSLAGTYEQYF
TGTGCCAGCTCACTAGCGGGAACCTACGAGCAGTACTTC
>TRBJ2-1|TRBD1|TRBV5-6|once
CASSADRVTYNEQFF
TGTGCCAGCAGCGCGGACAGGGTCACCTACAATGAGCAGTTCTTC
>TRBJ2-5|NA|TRBV4-2|NA
CASSPFGGAETQYF
TGTGCCAGCAGCCCCTTTGGGGGCGCGGAGACCCAGTACTTC
>TRBJ2-1|TRBD2|TRBV5-4|once
CASSSGTSGTYNEQFF
TGTGCCAGCAGCTCCGGGACTAGCGGGACTTACAATGAGCAGTTCTTC
>TRBJ1-3|TRBD1|TRBV3-1/TRBV3-2|NA
CASSLTGDAGNTIYF
TGTGCCAGCAGCCTGACAGGGGACGCTGGAAACACCATATATTTT
>TRBJ1-3|NA|TRBV28|NA
CASIQGSGGNTIYF
TGTGCCAGCATCCAGGGGTCGGGTGGAAACACCATATATTTT
>TRBJ1-1|NA|TRBV18|NA
CASSPPTGINTEAFF
TGTGCCAGCTCACCACCTACAGGGATTAACACTGAAGCTTTCTTT
>TRBJ2-7|NA|TRBV15|NA
CATSRTGIRNLEQYF
TGTGCCACCAGCAGGACCGGGATCAGGAACTTAGAGCAGTACTTC
>TRBJ2-7|NA|TRBV7-9|NA
CASSPPRGRGLSSYEQYF
TGTGCCAGCAGCCCCCCGCGCGGCAGAGGGCTTAGCTCCTACGAGCAGTACTTC
>TRBJ2-2|TRBD1|TRBV19|NA
CASSPRQGAIGELFF
TGTGCCAGTAGTCCCCGACAGGGGGCCATCGGGGAGCTGTTTTTT
>TRBJ2-1|TRBD2|TRBV5-1|NA
CASSKAGLLSSTRASGKSVSEQFF
TGCGCCAGCAGCAAAGCGGGACTTCTTTCCTCGACTCGGGCTAGCGGGAAGTCAGTCAGCGAGCAGTTCTTC
>TRBJ2-1|NA|TRBV12-3/TRBV12-4|few
CASGSLSNEQFF
TGTGCCAGCGGTTCCCTATCGAATGAGCAGTTCTTC
>TRBJ2-7|NA|TRBV6-5|NA
CASSYNSNEQYF
TGTGCCAGCAGTTATAACTCCAACGAGCAGTACTTC
>TRBJ2-7|NA|TRBV12-3/TRBV12-4|NA
CASTMTGYEQYF
TGTGCCAGCACCATGACAGGATACGAGCAGTACTTC
>TRBJ2-5|NA|TRBV11-2|NA
CASSLYDGSGTQYF
TGTGCCAGCAGCTTATATGACGGGAGCGGGACCCAGTACTTC
>TRBJ2-2|TRBD1|TRBV3-1/TRBV3-2|NA
CASSHRGRAGELFF
TGTGCCAGCAGCCACAGGGGGCGGGCCGGGGAGCTGTTTTTT
>TRBJ2-1|TRBD1|TRBV6-6|once
CASSWTGYNEQFF
TGTGCCAGCAGCTGGACAGGTTACAATGAGCAGTTCTTC
>TRBJ1-1|NA|TRBV23-1|NA
CASSQIHRSKNTEAFF
TGCGCCAGCAGTCAGATTCACAGGTCTAAAAACACTGAAGCTTTCTTT
>TRBJ2-3|TRBD2|TRBV7-3|NA
CASSSLAGGLDTQYF
TGTGCCAGCAGCTCATTAGCGGGAGGGCTTGATACGCAGTATTTT
>TRBJ1-5|TRBD1|TRBV24-1|NA
CATSDTGGGGQPQHF
TGTGCCACCAGTGATACAGGGGGCGGAGGTCAGCCCCAGCATTTT